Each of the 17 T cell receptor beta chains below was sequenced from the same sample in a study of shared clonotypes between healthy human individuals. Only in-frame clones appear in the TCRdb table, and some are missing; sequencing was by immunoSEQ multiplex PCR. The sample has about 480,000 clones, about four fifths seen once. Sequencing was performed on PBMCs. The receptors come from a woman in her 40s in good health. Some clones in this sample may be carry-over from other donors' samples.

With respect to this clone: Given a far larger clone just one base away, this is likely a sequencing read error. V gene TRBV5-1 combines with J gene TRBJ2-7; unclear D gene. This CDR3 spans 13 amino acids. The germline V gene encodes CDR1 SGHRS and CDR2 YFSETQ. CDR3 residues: CASSAGSTYGQYF. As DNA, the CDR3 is TGCGCCAGCAGCGCTGGATCCACCTACGGGCAGTACTTC. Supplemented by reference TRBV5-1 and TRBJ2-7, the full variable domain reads KAGVTQTPRYLIKTRGQQVTLSCSPISGHRSVSWYQQTPGQGLQFLFEYFSETQRNKGNFPGRFSGRQFSNSRSEMNVSTLELGDSALYLCASSAGSTYGQYFGPGTRLTVT.

CDR3 coding DNA: TGTACGGGAGGGGATGATGGCTACACCTTC. As protein: CTGGDDGYTF. This chain uses TRBV30 with TRBJ1-2; D possibly corresponds to TRBD1 (5 bases). CDR1 is GTSNPN and CDR2 is SVGIG in the germline V gene (reference sequence). The CDR3 totals 10 residues.

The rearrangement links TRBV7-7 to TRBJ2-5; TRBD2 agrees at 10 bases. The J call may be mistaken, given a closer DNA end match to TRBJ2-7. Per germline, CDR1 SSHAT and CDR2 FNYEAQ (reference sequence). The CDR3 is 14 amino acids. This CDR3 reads CASSLQREGYEQYF. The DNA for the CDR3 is TGTGCCAGCAGCTTACAGCGGGAGGGCTACGAGCAGTACTTC.

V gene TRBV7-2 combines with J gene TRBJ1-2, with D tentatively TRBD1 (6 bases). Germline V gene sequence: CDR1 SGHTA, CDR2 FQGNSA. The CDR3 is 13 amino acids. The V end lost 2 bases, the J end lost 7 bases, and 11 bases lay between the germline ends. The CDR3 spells CASSLQGFGGYTF. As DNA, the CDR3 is TGTGCCAGCAGCTTACAGGGGTTCGGTGGCTACACCTTC. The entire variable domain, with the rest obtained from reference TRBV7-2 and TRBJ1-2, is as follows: GAGVSQSPSNKVTEKGKDVELRCDPISGHTALYWYRQSLGQGLEFLIYFQGNSAPDKSGLPSDRFSAERTGGSVSTLTIQRTQQEDSAVYLCASSLQGFGGYTFGSGTRLTVV.

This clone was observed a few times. The CDR3 protein is CASSQPPGRMNTEAFF. CDR3 bases: TGTGCCAGCAGCCAACCTCCAGGGAGGATGAACACTGAAGCTTTCTTT. The chain has TRBV27 and TRBJ1-1; D is perhaps TRBD1 (5 bases). The V end lost 6 bases, the J end lost 0 bases, and 17 bases lay between the germline ends. From germline, CDR1 is MNHEY and CDR2 SMNVEV (reference sequence). The CDR3 runs to 16 residues.

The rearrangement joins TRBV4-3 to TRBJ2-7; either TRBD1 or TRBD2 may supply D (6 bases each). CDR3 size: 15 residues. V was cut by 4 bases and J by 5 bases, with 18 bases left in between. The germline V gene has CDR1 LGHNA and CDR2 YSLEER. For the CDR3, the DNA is TGCGCCAGCAGCCCTCTACAGGGTACGGGGGACGAGCAGTACTTC. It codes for CASSPLQGTGDEQYF.

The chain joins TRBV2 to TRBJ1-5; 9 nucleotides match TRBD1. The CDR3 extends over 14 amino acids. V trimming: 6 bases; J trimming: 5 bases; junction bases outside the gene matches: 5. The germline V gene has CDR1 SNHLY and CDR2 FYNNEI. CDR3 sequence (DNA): TGTGCCAGCAGCTTACAGGGGGCATATCAGCCCCAGCATTTT. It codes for CASSLQGAYQPQHF.

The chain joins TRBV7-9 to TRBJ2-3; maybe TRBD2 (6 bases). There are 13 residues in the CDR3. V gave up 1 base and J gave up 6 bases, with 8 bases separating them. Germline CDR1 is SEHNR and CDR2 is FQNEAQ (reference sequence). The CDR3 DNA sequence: TGTGCCAGCAGCTTAGAGGGGAGGGATACGCAGTATTTT. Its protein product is CASSLEGRDTQYF. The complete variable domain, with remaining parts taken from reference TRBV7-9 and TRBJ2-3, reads DTGVSQNPRHKITKRGQNVTFRCDPISEHNRLYWYRQTLGQGPEFLTYFQNEAQLEKSRLLSDRFSAERPKGSFSTLEIQRTEQGDSAMYLCASSLEGRDTQYFGPGTRLTVL.

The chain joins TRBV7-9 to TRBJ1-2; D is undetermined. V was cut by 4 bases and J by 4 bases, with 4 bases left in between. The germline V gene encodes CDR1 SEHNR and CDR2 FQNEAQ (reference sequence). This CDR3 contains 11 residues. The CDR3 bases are TGTGCCAGCAGCTCCCTCTATGGCTACACCTTC. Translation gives CASSSLYGYTF.

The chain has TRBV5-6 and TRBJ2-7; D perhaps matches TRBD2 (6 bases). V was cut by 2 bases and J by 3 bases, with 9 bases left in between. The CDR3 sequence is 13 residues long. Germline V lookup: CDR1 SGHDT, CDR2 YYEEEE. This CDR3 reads CASSFAGNYEQYF. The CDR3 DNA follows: TGTGCCAGCAGCTTCGCGGGAAACTACGAGCAGTACTTC.

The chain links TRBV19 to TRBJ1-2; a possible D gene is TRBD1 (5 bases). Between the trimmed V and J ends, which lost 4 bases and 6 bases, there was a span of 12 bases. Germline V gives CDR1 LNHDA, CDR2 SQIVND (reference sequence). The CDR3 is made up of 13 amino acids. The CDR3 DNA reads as TGTGCCAGTAGTAAAAACAGAGGGGATGGCTACACCTTC. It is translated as CASSKNRGDGYTF.

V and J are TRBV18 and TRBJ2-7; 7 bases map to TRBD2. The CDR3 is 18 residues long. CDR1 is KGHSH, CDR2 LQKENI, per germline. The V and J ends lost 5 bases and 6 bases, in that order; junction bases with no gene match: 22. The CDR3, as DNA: TGTGCCAGCTCATTTCAGGGAATGGGAGGACTAGGTCCCCTCGAGCAGTACTTC. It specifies CASSFQGMGGLGPLEQYF.

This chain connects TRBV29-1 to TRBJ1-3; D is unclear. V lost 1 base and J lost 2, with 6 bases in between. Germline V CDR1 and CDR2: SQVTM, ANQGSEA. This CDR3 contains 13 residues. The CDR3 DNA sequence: TGCAGCGTTGAAGTCGGGGCTGGAAACACCATATATTTT. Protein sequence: CSVEVGAGNTIYF.

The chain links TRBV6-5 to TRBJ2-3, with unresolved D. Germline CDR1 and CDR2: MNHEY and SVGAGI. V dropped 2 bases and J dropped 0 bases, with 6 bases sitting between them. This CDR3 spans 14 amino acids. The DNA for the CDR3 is TGTGCCAGCAGTTACATGATTAGCACAGATACGCAGTATTTT. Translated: CASSYMISTDTQYF.

CDR3 nucleotide sequence: TGTGCCAGCACAGGCAGCTCCTACGAGCAGTACTTC. Encoded protein: CASTGSSYEQYF. This sequence joins TRBV28 and TRBJ2-7; D call uncertain. There are 12 residues in the CDR3. V lost 7 bases and J lost 0, with 7 bases in between. CDR1 and CDR2 from the germline V gene are MDHEN and SYDVKM.

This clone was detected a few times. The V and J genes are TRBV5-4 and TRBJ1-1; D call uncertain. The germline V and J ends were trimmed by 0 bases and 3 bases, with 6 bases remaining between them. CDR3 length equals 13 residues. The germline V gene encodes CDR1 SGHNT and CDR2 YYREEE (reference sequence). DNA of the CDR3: TGTGCCAGCAGCTTGGGTAGAGACACTGAAGCTTTCTTT. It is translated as CASSLGRDTEAFF.

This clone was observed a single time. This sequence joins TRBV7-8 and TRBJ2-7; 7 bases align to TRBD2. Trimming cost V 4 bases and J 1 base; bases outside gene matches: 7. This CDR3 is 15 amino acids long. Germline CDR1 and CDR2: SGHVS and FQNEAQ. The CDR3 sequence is CASSSTRGESYEQYF. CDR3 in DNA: TGTGCCAGCAGCTCCACTCGGGGGGAGTCCTACGAGCAGTACTTC.